This is a list of T cell receptor beta chains from one sample in a study of T cells in Graves' hyperthyroidism and ophthalmopathy. TCRdb re-called the multiplex PCR reads with MiXCR, one entry per CDR3 protein. This sample has hundreds of thousands of distinct CDR3 sequences; about 16% occur once, and the top ten carry around 28%. What was sequenced was blood. Receptor source: a woman aged 18-29 years with Graves' ophthalmopathy. CDR3s leave out the opening cysteine and the closing phenylalanine or tryptophan. The size field is filled for only some rows; it gives once, few, many or a size class.

j_gene: TRBJ1-1
abundance: many
v_gene: TRBV14
CDR3aa: ASSKTGGTNTEAF

j_gene: TRBJ2-1
abundance: -
v_gene: TRBV3-1
CDR3aa: ASSRVTGDEQF

j_gene: TRBJ2-5
abundance: -
v_gene: TRBV5-1
CDR3aa: ASSLRFRDETQY

j_gene: TRBJ2-2
abundance: many
v_gene: TRBV18
CDR3aa: ASSPRPAGGNTGELF

j_gene: TRBJ2-1
abundance: many
v_gene: TRBV20-1
CDR3aa: SARDPQLDEQF

j_gene: TRBJ2-5
abundance: many
v_gene: TRBV2
CDR3aa: ASKETSGTLETQY

j_gene: TRBJ2-4
abundance: -
v_gene: TRBV4-1
CDR3aa: ASSQDWRDIQY

j_gene: TRBJ2-1
abundance: -
v_gene: TRBV29-1
CDR3aa: SVSYPGTSGPYNEQF

j_gene: TRBJ2-5
abundance: many
v_gene: TRBV20-1
CDR3aa: SAPVASRETQY

j_gene: TRBJ2-1
abundance: many
v_gene: TRBV5-6
CDR3aa: ASSFGREVRNEQF

j_gene: TRBJ1-1
abundance: many
v_gene: TRBV6-1
CDR3aa: ASSENIPNTEAF

j_gene: TRBJ1-2
abundance: many
v_gene: TRBV6-5
CDR3aa: ASRNTGQGKGGYT

j_gene: TRBJ2-7
abundance: many
v_gene: TRBV3-1
CDR3aa: ASSQGLAGGGYTEQY

j_gene: TRBJ2-7
abundance: many
v_gene: TRBV13
CDR3aa: ASSLRGNPYEQY

j_gene: TRBJ1-2
abundance: -
v_gene: TRBV5-4
CDR3aa: ASSFGQYYRDGYT

j_gene: TRBJ2-7
abundance: many
v_gene: TRBV20-1
CDR3aa: SARGAGGALEQY

j_gene: TRBJ1-2
abundance: many
v_gene: TRBV7-2
CDR3aa: ASSNRQGNGYT

j_gene: TRBJ1-2
abundance: many
v_gene: TRBV20-1
CDR3aa: SAGDRVDGYT

j_gene: TRBJ1-6
abundance: many
v_gene: TRBV28
CDR3aa: ASSLSGSPLH

j_gene: TRBJ2-1
abundance: many
v_gene: TRBV20-1
CDR3aa: SARDRAGVVVEQF

j_gene: TRBJ2-3
abundance: many
v_gene: TRBV20-1
CDR3aa: SAPSGGRALVTDTQY

j_gene: TRBJ1-4
abundance: -
v_gene: TRBV28
CDR3aa: ASSLLGGQEKLF

j_gene: TRBJ2-7
abundance: many
v_gene: TRBV28
CDR3aa: ASRGTLYEQY

j_gene: TRBJ1-1
abundance: many
v_gene: TRBV11-2
CDR3aa: ASSSGQGDTEAF

j_gene: TRBJ2-1
abundance: few
v_gene: TRBV6-1
CDR3aa: ASSRTGYSYNEQF

j_gene: TRBJ2-5
abundance: many
v_gene: TRBV7-2
CDR3aa: ASSATGTVQETQY

j_gene: TRBJ2-7
abundance: many
v_gene: TRBV7-2
CDR3aa: ASSPLGGGGQY

j_gene: TRBJ2-2
abundance: many
v_gene: TRBV27
CDR3aa: ASSGAAATNTGELF

j_gene: TRBJ2-7
abundance: -
v_gene: TRBV7-2
CDR3aa: ASSLDPLGYEQY

j_gene: TRBJ2-2
abundance: many
v_gene: TRBV2
CDR3aa: ASSWTGGLF